This T cell receptor (beta chain) stems from a study of cytotoxic CD8 clonotypes in ibrutinib-treated CLL. Deep sequencing aimed at 1 in 200,000 to 1 in 1 million T cells' resolution. Some clones are missing from TCRdb's copy, which holds only in-frame ones; the method was immunoSEQ multiplex PCR. The sample consists of roughly 160,000 clones, about 84% of them appearing once. As concerns this clone: At one boundary the junction diverges from the germline segment, which might be a read error.

Sequencing was performed on PBMCs, taken after 24 months of ibrutinib treatment. This clonotype originated in a human donor with chronic lymphocytic leukemia.

The CDR3 coding sequence is TGCGCCAGCAACTTGGAAGGGAGCTCCTACAATGAGCAGTTCTTC. It is translated as CASNLEGSSYNEQFF. This chain uses TRBV5-1 with TRBJ2-1, with a possible D match to TRBD2 (5 bases). This CDR3 has 15 residues. CDR1 is SGHRS and CDR2 is YFSETQ in the germline V gene.